This TCR beta chain was observed in a study of blood T cell repertoires in COVID-19. Across the study: Acute and convalescent COVID-19 samples came from the United States, Italy and Spain. The cDNA or gDNA used as material had been derived from T cells, B-cell-depleted T cells, or PBMCs.

The CDR3 runs 13 residues. Germline lookup yields CDR1 SEHNR and CDR2 FQNEAQ (reference sequence). Germline trimming cut 5 bases from V and 5 bases from J; bases unmatched to any gene: 4. In the authors' workflow: From reference gene primer amplification, estimates of nucleated cell counts were derived. Sequenced by immunoSEQ multiplex PCR; TCRdb stores in-frame clones only, minus some. V, J and clone size derive from that table, while D and trimming were established from the DNA sequence. The table lists approximately 61,000 clones, 60% to 85% of them singletons. Sequenced material: peripheral blood. The sequence was collected from a human donor in a cohort sampled during active COVID-19. The chain has TRBV7-9 and TRBJ2-5, with TRBD1 matching 8 bases. The CDR3: CASSPRTGETQYF. The CDR3 DNA follows: TGTGCCAGCAGCCCTAGGACAGGGGAGACCCAGTACTTC.